By frequency in the sample, the clone carrying this TCR delta chain is medium-sized. Different DNA sequences within this sample yield the same CDR3. The data were obtained in a study of gamma-delta chains in newborns, infants, children. Study background: Innate gammadelta T cells reportedly expand polyclonally right after birth, driven by microbial exposure, per the title.

The CDR3 contains 25 residues. CDR1 and CDR2 (germline): TSWWSYY, QGS. Trimming removed 0 bases from V and 3 bases from J; junction bases left unmatched: 24. TCRdb repeated clone calling on the reads with CATT. Found here are over 2,000 delta-chain clones, 1.5% of them singletons; the top ten hold 30% to 40%. Sequenced input: blood. The gene calls are TRDV1 and TRDJ3; TRDD3 aligns across 9 bases. The TCR was taken from a child who was a newborn, infant or young child, either healthy, febrile or measles-vaccinated (not recorded which). CDR3 region: CALGELVFPPLRGIPAGWDTRQMFF. The DNA of the CDR3 is TGTGCTCTTGGGGAACTGGTCTTCCCACCGTTAAGGGGGATACCGGCCGGCTGGGACACCCGACAGATGTTTTTC.